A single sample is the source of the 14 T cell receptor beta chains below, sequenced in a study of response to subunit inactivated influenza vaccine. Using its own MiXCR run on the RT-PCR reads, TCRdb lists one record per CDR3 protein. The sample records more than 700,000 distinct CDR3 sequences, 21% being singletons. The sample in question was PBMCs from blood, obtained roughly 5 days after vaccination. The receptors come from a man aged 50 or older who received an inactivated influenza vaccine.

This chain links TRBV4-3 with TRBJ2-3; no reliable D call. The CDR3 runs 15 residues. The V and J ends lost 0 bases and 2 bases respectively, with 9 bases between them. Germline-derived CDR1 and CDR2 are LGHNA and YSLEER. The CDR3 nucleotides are TGCGCCAGCAGCCAAGAGGGCACGTTCACAGATACGCAGTATTTT. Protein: CASSQEGTFTDTQYF.

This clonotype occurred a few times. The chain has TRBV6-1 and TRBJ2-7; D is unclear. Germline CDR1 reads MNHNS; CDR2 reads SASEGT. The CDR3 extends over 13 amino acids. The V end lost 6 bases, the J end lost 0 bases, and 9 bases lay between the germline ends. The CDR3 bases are TGTGCCAGCAGCCCGAAAAGCTCCTACGAGCAGTACTTC. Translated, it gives CASSPKSSYEQYF.

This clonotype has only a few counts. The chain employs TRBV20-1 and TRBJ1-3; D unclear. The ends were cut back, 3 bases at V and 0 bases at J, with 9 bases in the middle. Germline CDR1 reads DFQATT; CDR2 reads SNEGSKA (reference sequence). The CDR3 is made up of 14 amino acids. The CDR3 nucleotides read TGCAGTGCTAGTCTTCCTGCCTCTGGAAACACCATATATTTT. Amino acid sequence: CSASLPASGNTIYF.

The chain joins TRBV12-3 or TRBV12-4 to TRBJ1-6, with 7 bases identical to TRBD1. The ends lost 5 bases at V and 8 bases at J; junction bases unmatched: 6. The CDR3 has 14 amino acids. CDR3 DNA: TGTGCCAGCAGTCCGACAGGGAGTGATTCACCCCTCCACTTT. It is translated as CASSPTGSDSPLHF.

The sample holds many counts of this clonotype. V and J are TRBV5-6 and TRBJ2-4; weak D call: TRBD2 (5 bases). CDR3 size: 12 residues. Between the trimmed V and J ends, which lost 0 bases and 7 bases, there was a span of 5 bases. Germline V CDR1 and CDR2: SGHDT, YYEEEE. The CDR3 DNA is TGTGCCAGCAGCTTGGGGGAGAACATTCAGTACTTC. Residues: CASSLGENIQYF.

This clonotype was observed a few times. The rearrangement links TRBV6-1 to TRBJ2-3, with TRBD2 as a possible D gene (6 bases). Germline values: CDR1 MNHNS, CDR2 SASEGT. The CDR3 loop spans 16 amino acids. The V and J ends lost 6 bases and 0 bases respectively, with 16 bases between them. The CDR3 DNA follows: TGTGCCAGCAGCCTGACTCGCGGGACCAGCACAGATACGCAGTATTTT. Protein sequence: CASSLTRGTSTDTQYF.

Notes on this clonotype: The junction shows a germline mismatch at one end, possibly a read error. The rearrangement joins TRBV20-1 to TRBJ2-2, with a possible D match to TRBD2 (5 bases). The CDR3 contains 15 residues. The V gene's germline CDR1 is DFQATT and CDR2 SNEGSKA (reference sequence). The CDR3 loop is CSATPPGHNTGELFF. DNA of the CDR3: TGCAGTGCTACCCCCCCTGGGCACAACACCGGGGAGCTGTTTTTC.

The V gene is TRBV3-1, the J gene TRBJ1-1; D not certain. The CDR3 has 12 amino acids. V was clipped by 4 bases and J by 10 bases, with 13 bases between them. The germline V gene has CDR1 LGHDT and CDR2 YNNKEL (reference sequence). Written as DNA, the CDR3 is TGTGCCAGCAGCCGACTTAGTGGACTAGCTTTCTTT. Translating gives CASSRLSGLAFF.

This CDR3 reads CASSTGERPQETQYF. The CDR3 coding sequence is TGTGCCAGCAGCACCGGAGAGCGACCCCAAGAGACCCAGTACTTC. This chain links TRBV7-6 with TRBJ2-5; D is unresolved. CDR1 and CDR2 from the germline V gene are SGHVS and FNYEAQ. V lost 5 bases and J 1 base, leaving 14 bases between the germline ends. The CDR3 runs to 15 residues.

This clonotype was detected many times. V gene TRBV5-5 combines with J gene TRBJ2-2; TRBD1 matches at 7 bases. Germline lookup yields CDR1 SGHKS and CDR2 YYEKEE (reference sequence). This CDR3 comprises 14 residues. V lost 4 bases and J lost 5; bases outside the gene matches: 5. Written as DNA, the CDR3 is TGTGCCAGCAGCGGCAACAGGGGAACCGGGGAGCTGTTTTTT. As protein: CASSGNRGTGELFF.

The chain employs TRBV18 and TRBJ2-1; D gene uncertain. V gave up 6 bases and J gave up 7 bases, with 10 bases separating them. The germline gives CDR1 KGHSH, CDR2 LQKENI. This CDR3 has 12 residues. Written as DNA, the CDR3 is TGTGCCAGCTCCTTCGCGGCTAATGAGCAGTTCTTC. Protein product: CASSFAANEQFF.

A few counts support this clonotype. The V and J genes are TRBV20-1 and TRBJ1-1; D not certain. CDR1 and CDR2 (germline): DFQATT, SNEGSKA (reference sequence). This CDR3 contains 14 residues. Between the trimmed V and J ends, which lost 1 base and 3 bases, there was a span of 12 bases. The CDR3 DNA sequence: TGCAGTGCTAGAGGGGGAGGGCAGGACACTGAAGCTTTCTTT. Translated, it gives CSARGGGQDTEAFF.

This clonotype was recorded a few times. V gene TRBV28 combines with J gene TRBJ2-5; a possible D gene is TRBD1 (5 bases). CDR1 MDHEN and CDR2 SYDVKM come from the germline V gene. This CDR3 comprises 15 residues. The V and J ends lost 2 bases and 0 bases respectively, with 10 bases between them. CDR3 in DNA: TGTGCCAGCAGTTTAGGTGGGGCGTACCAAGAGACCCAGTACTTC. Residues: CASSLGGAYQETQYF.

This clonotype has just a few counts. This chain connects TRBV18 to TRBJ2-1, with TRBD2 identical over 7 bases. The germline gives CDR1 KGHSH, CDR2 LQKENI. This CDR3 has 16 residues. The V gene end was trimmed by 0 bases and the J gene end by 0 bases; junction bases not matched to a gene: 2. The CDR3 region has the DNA TGTGCCAGCTCACCACCGGCGGGGGTCTCCTACAATGAGCAGTTCTTC. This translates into CASSPPAGVSYNEQFF.